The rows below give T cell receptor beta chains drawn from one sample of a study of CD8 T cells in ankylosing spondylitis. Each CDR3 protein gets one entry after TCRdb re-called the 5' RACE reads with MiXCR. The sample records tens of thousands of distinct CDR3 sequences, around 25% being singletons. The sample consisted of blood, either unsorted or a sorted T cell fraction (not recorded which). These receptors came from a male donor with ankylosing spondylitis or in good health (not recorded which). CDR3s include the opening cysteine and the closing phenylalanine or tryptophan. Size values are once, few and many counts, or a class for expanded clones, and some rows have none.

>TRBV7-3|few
CASSSTLDTEAFF
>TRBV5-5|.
CASSFQSDNEQFF
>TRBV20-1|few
CSALGRNSPLHF
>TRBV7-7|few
CASSLALRASGRRETQYF
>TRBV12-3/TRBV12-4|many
CATHRKSGRPEYNEQFF
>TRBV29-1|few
CSVGGQLNTEAFF
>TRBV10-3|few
CAISEFLRDIQYF
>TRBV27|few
CASSIGGEQYF
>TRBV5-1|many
CASAGGVGETQYF
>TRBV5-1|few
CASSLAEHTGELFF
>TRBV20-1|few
CSAGGRGSEKLFF
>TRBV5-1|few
CASGQQGRTEAFF
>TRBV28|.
CANRPANDGYTF
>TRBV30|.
CAWNLGGDTEAFF
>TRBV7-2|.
CASSYKRGDNEQFF
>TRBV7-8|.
CASSGGQGFYNSPLHF
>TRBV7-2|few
CASSLVAEQFF
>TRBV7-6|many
CASSLATNSPLHF
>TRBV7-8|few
CASTPGGGIFVANVLTF
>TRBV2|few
CASSEVDVGTGELFF
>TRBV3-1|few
CASSRGRMNTEAFF
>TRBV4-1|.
CASSQERAEQYF
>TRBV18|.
CASSGPGLAGYEQYF
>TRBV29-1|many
CSVVTGLAFF
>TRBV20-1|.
CSAGGITYEQYF
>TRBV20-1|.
CSAKHTPEQFF
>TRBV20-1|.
CSARVGWDLRNTEAFF